Shown below are 3 T cell receptor beta chains from a single sample sequenced in a study of tumor-infiltrating lymphocytes in primary liver carcinoma. Unsorted bulk tissue of about 18-34 mg yielded co-extracted RNA and DNA. Researchers generated TCR beta cDNA from approximately 500 ng of total RNA, relying on a constant-region primer. A slightly modified ARM-PCR protocol with three nested multiplex PCR rounds produced these TCR beta libraries. The two initial PCR rounds, roughly 11 cycles each, used TRBV1-TRBV30 forward and C-beta reverse primers. In TCRdb, the multiplex PCR reads were re-called with MiXCR into one record per CDR3 protein. The table lists 85,000 to 100,000 distinct CDR3 sequences, about 70% of them singletons. Sequenced material: tumor-adjacent normal liver tissue. These receptor sequences come from a middle-aged man with primary liver carcinoma and hepatitis B virus infection.

To note about this clonotype: The CDR3 does not close with the conserved phenylalanine or tryptophan, likely indicating a read error. The chain employs TRBV11-2 and TRBJ2-7, with no clear D. There are 13 residues in the CDR3. Germline V CDR1 and CDR2: SGHAT, FQNNGV. The germline V and J ends were trimmed by 1 base and 10 bases, with 14 bases remaining between them. CDR3 in DNA: TGTGCCAGCAGCTTAGTTCTGGCTGGGGAACAGTACTAC. This translates into CASSLVLAGEQYY.

The chain has TRBV9 and TRBJ1-6; a weak D match, TRBD1 (5 bases). This CDR3 spans 13 amino acids. The V gene lost 3 bases and the J gene lost 7 bases, with 8 bases spanning the gap. Germline V lookup: CDR1 SGDLS, CDR2 YYNGEE. The DNA of the CDR3 is TGTGCCAGCAGCGAGACAGCCAATTCACCCCTCCACTTT. This gives the protein CASSETANSPLHF.

In DNA, the CDR3 is TGCGCCAGCAGCCAGATAGACTCCTACGAGCAGTACTTC. It encodes CASSQIDSYEQYF. The rearrangement uses TRBV4-1 and TRBJ2-7; D remains ambiguous. Trimming removed 3 bases from V and 0 bases from J, with 6 bases in between. Germline CDR1 and CDR2: MGHRA and YSYEKL. This CDR3 has 13 amino acids.